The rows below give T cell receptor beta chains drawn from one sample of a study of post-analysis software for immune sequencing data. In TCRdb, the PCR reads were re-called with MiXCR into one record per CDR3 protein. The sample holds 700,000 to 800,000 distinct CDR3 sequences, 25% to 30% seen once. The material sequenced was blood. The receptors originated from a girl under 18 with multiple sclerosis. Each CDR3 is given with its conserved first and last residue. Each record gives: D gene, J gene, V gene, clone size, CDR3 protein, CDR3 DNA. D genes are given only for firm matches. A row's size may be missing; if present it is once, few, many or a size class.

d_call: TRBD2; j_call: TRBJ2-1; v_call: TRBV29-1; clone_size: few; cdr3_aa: CSVTSGRAFNEQFF; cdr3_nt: TGCAGCGTTACTAGCGGGAGGGCCTTTAATGAGCAGTTCTTC
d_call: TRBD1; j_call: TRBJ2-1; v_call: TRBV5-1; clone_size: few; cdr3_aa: CASKRSIGQGNNEQFF; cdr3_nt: TGCGCCAGCAAAAGGAGTATAGGACAGGGTAATAATGAGCAGTTCTTC
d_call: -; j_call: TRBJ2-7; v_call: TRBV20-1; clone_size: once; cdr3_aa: CSARGEGYAYEQYF; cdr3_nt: TGCAGTGCTAGAGGGGAAGGGTACGCCTACGAGCAGTACTTC
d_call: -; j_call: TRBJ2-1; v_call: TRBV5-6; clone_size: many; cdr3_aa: CASSRRGLIYNEQFF; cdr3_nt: TGTGCCAGCAGCAGGAGGGGACTGATCTACAATGAGCAGTTCTTC
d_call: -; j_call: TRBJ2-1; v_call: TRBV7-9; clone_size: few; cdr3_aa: CASSLGDKHNEQFF; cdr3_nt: TGTGCCAGCAGCTTAGGGGACAAACACAATGAGCAGTTCTTC
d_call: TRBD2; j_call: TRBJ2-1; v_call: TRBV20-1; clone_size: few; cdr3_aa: CSARATSGVLFGGEQFF; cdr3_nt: TGCAGTGCTAGAGCAACTAGCGGGGTTCTCTTCGGAGGTGAGCAGTTCTTC
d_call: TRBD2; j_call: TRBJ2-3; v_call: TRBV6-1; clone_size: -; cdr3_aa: CASERGGPADTQYF; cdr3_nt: TGTGCCTCCGAGCGGGGGGGCCCCGCAGATACGCAGTATTTT
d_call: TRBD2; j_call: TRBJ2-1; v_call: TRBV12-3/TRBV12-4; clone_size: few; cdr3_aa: CASSPRGLEIYNEQFF; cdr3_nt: TGTGCCAGCAGCCCCAGGGGACTAGAGATATACAATGAGCAGTTCTTC
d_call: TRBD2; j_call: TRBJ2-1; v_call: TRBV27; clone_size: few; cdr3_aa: CASSHPGAGGGNEQFF; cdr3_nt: TGTGCCAGCAGCCATCCGGGGGCGGGAGGGGGTAATGAGCAGTTCTTC
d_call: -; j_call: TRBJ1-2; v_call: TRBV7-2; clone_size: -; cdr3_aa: CAGSLGTGALYGYTF; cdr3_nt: TGTGCCGGCAGCTTAGGTACGGGGGCGCTCTATGGCTACACCTTC
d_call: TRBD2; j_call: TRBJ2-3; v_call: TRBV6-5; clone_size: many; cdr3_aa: CASGGGRSTDTQYF; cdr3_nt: TGTGCCAGTGGCGGGGGACGGTCGACAGATACGCAGTATTTT
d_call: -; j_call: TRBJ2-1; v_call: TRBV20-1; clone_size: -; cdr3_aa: CSASTRAGRREQFF; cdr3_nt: TGCAGTGCTAGCACTAGGGCCGGCCGGCGTGAGCAGTTCTTC
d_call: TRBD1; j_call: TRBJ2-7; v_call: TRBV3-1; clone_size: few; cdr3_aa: CVSSRDRVGYEQYF; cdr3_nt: TGTGTCAGCAGCCGGGACAGGGTGGGCTACGAGCAGTACTTC
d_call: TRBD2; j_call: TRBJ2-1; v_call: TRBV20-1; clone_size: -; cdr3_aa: CSARDRLAGVNEQFF; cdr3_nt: TGCAGTGCTAGAGATAGGCTAGCGGGGGTCAATGAGCAGTTCTTC
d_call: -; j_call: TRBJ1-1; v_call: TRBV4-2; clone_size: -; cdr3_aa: CASSQSQVNTEAFF; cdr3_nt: TGTGCCAGCAGCCAGTCTCAGGTGAACACTGAAGCTTTCTTT
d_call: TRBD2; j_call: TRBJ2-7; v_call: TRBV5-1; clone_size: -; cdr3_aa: CASSPGLAGGYPYEQYF; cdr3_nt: TGCGCCAGCAGCCCGGGACTAGCGGGAGGGTACCCCTACGAGCAGTACTTC
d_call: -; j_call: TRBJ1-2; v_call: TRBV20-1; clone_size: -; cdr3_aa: CSARDGSGATGYTF; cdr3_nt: TGCAGTGCTAGGGATGGGTCCGGGGCCACCGGCTACACCTTC
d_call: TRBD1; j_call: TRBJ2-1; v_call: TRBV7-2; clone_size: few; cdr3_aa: CASSLGHSGQGVVEQFF; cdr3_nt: TGTGCCAGCAGCTTAGGCCACTCGGGACAGGGGGTCGTTGAGCAGTTCTTC
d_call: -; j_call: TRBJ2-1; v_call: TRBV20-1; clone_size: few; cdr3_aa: CSAKLRGAQYNEQFF; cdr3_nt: TGCAGTGCTAAGCTACGGGGGGCCCAATACAATGAGCAGTTCTTC
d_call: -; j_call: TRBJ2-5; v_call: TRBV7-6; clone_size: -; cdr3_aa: CASSLVQVHSGETQYF; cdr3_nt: TGTGCCAGCAGCTTAGTTCAGGTCCATTCCGGAGAGACCCAGTACTTC
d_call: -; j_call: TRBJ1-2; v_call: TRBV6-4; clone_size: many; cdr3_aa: CASSDGNSYGYTF; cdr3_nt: TGTGCCAGCAGTGATGGGAATTCCTATGGCTACACCTTC
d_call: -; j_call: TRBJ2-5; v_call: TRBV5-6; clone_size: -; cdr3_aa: CASSSVDYGETQYF; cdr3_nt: TGTGCCAGCAGCTCGGTGGACTATGGAGAGACCCAGTACTTC
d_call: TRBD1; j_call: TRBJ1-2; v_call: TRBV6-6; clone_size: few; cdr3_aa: CANGQGSNYGYTF; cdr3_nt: TGTGCCAACGGACAGGGCAGTAACTATGGCTACACCTTC